The present entry profiles one T cell receptor beta chain with its context. What it recognizes is unknown. Doses given second, at about 4 or about 12 weeks, were pooled. The data derive from a study of T cell responses to AZD1222 COVID-19 vaccine. Study-wide findings and caveats: After two AZD1222 doses, spike-specific TCR breadth and depth rose versus day 0. With dominance at 160-218 and 743-854, vaccine-associated CD4 TCRs spanned spike.

Germline V gene data show CDR1 as LNHNV and CDR2 as YYDKDF (reference sequence). Trimming pared 0 bases from V and 2 bases from J, leaving 7 bases between. The CDR3 is 14 amino acids. Data came from immunoSEQ multiplex PCR; TCRdb stores just in-frame clones and leaves some out. Of more than 150,000 clones listed, roughly nine tenths are singletons. The input for sequencing was peripheral blood, taken 28 days after the second AZD1222 dose. V is TRBV15 and J is TRBJ1-2; no reliable D call. This receptor was identified in an adult who received the AZD1222 COVID-19 vaccine. CDR3 region: CATSRDRGNYGYTF. The DNA for the CDR3 is TGTGCCACCAGCAGAGATCGAGGGAACTATGGCTACACCTTC.